This TCR beta chain was sequenced for a study of cytomegalovirus exposure and HLA in healthy donors. Looked up from germline, CDR1 is SNHLY and CDR2 is FYNNEI. V was cut by 6 bases and J by 8 bases, with 10 bases left in between. CDR3 length equals 12 residues. These donors were members of the approximately 110-subject validation cohort, a group separate from the roughly 700-subject first cohort. Overall study results and limits: The study recorded over 150 TCR beta chains that were cytomegalovirus-associated. Reportedly, cytomegalovirus status was diagnosed with high sensitivity and specificity. The study found most TCR sequences rare, yet found some public TCRs in many donors.

Concerning this clone: Its antigen is not known.

The assay was immunoSEQ multiplex PCR, and TCRdb's table has in-frame clones only and misses some. The table records over 120,000 clones, approximately 94% of them present only once. This receptor was obtained from a man aged 18 to 30 in good health and CMV-seropositive. The source material was PBMCs. The chain uses TRBV2 and TRBJ2-2; TRBD1 is a possible D gene (5 bases). The CDR3 protein is CASSRRTGELFF. The CDR3, as DNA: TGTGCCAGCAGCCGACGGACAGGGGAGCTGTTTTTT.